Below, 31 T cell receptor beta chains from the same sample are listed, as sequenced in a study of cytomegalovirus exposure and HLA in healthy donors listed by TCRdb under 2017. Libraries were prepared through the immunoSEQ multiplex PCR assay. A mixture of 60 forward primers for TCR Vbeta segments and 13 reverse primers for TCR Jbeta segments was used in the multiplex PCR. TCRdb mirrors the immuneACCESS table, restricted to in-frame sequences. Some clones are absent from its copies; in checked studies, under half trace to an unresolved V gene, and the reason for the others is unknown. The sample table records some 120,000 clones; approximately 68% of these occur just once. The ten largest clones take up 1.5% to 2% of the sample. Material: PBMCs. Every receptor here comes from a man aged 30 to 39 in good health and CMV-seropositive.

This clone occurred once. The chain joins TRBV5-1 to TRBJ2-7; 7 nucleotides line up with TRBD1. V shed 2 bases and J 5 bases; nucleotides not matched to a gene: 4. Germline V gives CDR1 SGHRS, CDR2 YFSETQ. The CDR3 loop spans 13 amino acids. CDR3 region: CASSFRQGHEQYF. In nucleotides, the CDR3 is TGCGCCAGCAGCTTCAGACAGGGCCACGAGCAGTACTTC.

This clone turned up a few times. This sequence joins TRBV9 and TRBJ1-5; D might be TRBD1 (6 bases). CDR3 size: 15 residues. Trimming cost V 0 bases and J 4 bases, with 11 bases left between them. Germline CDR1 is SGDLS and CDR2 is YYNGEE. CDR3 DNA sequence: TGTGCCAGCAGCGTAGTTCAGGGGTTTAATCAGCCCCAGCATTTT. This codes for CASSVVQGFNQPQHF.

The chain couples TRBV9 to TRBJ2-3; 12 bases align to TRBD2. V dropped 4 bases and J dropped 0; count of bases not matched to a gene: 12. Germline V gene sequence: CDR1 SGDLS, CDR2 YYNGEE. The CDR3 is 19 residues long. CDR3 sequence reads: CASSRLTSGRPTSTDTQYF. DNA of the CDR3: TGTGCCAGCAGCCGCCTGACTAGCGGGAGACCTACTAGCACAGATACGCAGTATTTT.

This chain uses TRBV2 with TRBJ2-1; TRBD2 might be the D (6 bases). V was cut by 6 bases and J by 0 bases, with 18 bases left in between. CDR3 length: 17 amino acids. From germline, CDR1 is SNHLY and CDR2 FYNNEI. CDR3 bases: TGTGCCAGCAGAGATATCGGCGGGAAGTCCTCCTACAATGAGCAGTTCTTC. Its translation: CASRDIGGKSSYNEQFF.

The gene calls are TRBV7-2 and TRBJ2-7; TRBD2 matches at 7 bases. There are 14 residues in the CDR3. From germline, CDR1 is SGHTA and CDR2 FQGNSA. With 6 bases clipped from V and 3 bases from J, the junction kept 8 bases outside the gene matches. CDR3 protein: CASSSLAAVYEQYF. CDR3 bases: TGTGCCAGCAGTTCCCTAGCGGCAGTCTACGAGCAGTACTTC.

CDR3 in amino acids: CASSLVLDRAQAKNIQYF. CDR3 DNA sequence: TGTGCCAGCAGCTTAGTTCTCGACAGGGCTCAAGCCAAAAACATTCAGTACTTC. This rearrangement joins TRBV7-9 to TRBJ2-4; TRBD1 agrees at 7 bases. This CDR3 region has 18 residues. The ends lost 1 base at V and 0 bases at J; junction bases unmatched: 9. Germline-derived CDR1 and CDR2 are SEHNR and FQNEAQ (reference sequence).

This clone was detected only a few times. V usage is TRBV2 and J usage is TRBJ1-2; TRBD1 aligns across 11 bases. The CDR3 extends over 14 amino acids. Germline CDR1 and CDR2: SNHLY and FYNNEI. V was clipped by 5 bases and J by 3 bases; unmatched bases: 2. The CDR3 loop reads CASSWDRGDYGYTF. The CDR3 coding sequence is TGTGCCAGCAGTTGGGACAGGGGGGACTATGGCTACACCTTC.

The chain carries TRBV30 and TRBJ2-5; possibly TRBD1 for D (6 bases). There are 15 residues in the CDR3. V was trimmed by 0 bases and J by 2 bases, leaving 13 bases between them. CDR1 and CDR2 from the germline V gene are GTSNPN and SVGIG (reference sequence). Written as DNA, the CDR3 is TGTGCCTGGAGTGTACAAAGGACAGCTCAAGAGACCCAGTACTTC. It codes for CAWSVQRTAQETQYF.

This clone was observed once. The chain combines TRBV15 with TRBJ2-2, with TRBD2 matching 10 bases. Germline CDR1 and CDR2: LNHNV and YYDKDF (reference sequence). The junction had 6 bases not matched to a gene; V was cut back by 1 base and J by 4 bases. The CDR3 is made up of 17 amino acids. CDR3 residues: CATSRVLAGVVTGELFF. The CDR3 nucleotides read TGTGCCACCAGCAGAGTCCTAGCGGGAGTTGTCACCGGGGAGCTGTTTTTT.

This clone has a handful of counts. The chain joins TRBV5-5 to TRBJ2-7; maybe TRBD1 (5 bases). Trimming stripped 0 bases from V and 2 bases from J, with 18 bases between. In germline, CDR1 is SGHKS, CDR2 YYEKEE (reference sequence). The CDR3 has 17 residues. CDR3 in DNA: TGTGCCAGCAGCTTGGATATTTTTATCCAGGGAACCTACGAGCAGTACTTC. Its protein is CASSLDIFIQGTYEQYF.

The chain employs TRBV9 and TRBJ2-3, with TRBD2 matching over 11 bases. The germline V gene encodes CDR1 SGDLS and CDR2 YYNGEE. V lost 0 bases to trimming and J lost 1 base; unmatched junction nucleotides: 4. The CDR3 spans 17 residues. The CDR3 region is CASSVGTSGYGTDTQYF. Written as DNA, the CDR3 is TGTGCCAGCAGCGTAGGGACTAGCGGGTATGGCACAGATACGCAGTATTTT.

The gene calls are TRBV5-1 and TRBJ1-1; 12 bases are a match to TRBD1. The CDR3 runs to 17 residues. V shed 1 base and J 6 bases; nucleotides not matched to a gene: 10. CDR1 and CDR2 (germline): SGHRS, YFSETQ. This chain's CDR3 is CASSLLGQGARGAEAFF. The CDR3, as DNA: TGCGCCAGCAGCTTGTTGGGACAGGGGGCAAGGGGAGCTGAAGCTTTCTTT.

J is TRBJ1-1 and V is TRBV12-2. TRBV12-2 is termed a pseudogene. The CDR3 contains 13 residues. The CDR3 is CAKSGDPNTEAFF. For the CDR3, the DNA is TGTGCAAAATCGGGGGATCCGAACACTGAAGCTTTCTTT.

V and J are TRBV29-1 and TRBJ2-3; weak D call: TRBD1 (7 bases). V was cut by 7 bases and J by 2 bases, with 19 bases left in between. The germline CDR1 and CDR2 sequences are SQVTM and ANQGSEA. This CDR3 comprises 15 residues. The CDR3 nucleotides are TGCAGCGCAGGGAGGCAGGGGGGCTTCACAGATACGCAGTATTTT. Its protein product is CSAGRQGGFTDTQYF.

This clone was observed a handful of times. The J gene is TRBJ1-5, the V gene TRBV27, with D uncertain. V lost 0 bases and J 6 bases, leaving 12 bases between the germline ends. CDR3 size: 15 residues. Germline CDR1 MNHEY, CDR2 SMNVEV (reference sequence). The CDR3: CASSLSPGSGQPQHF. Written as DNA, the CDR3 is TGTGCCAGCAGTTTATCTCCGGGGTCCGGTCAGCCCCAGCATTTT.

V is TRBV13 and J is TRBJ1-1; tentative D call: TRBD1 (5 bases). This CDR3 is 16 amino acids long. Between the trimmed V and J ends, which lost 0 bases and 0 bases, there was a span of 11 bases. Per germline, CDR1 PRHDT and CDR2 FYEKMQ (reference sequence). The CDR3 DNA reads TGTGCCAGCAGCTTAGGCCGTAAGACAGTGAACACTGAAGCTTTCTTT. Protein sequence: CASSLGRKTVNTEAFF.

V is TRBV29-1 and J is TRBJ2-3; 7 bases map to TRBD1. The CDR3 consists of 13 residues. The V segment lost 6 bases and the J segment 4 bases; nucleotides outside the gene matches: 7. The germline V gene encodes CDR1 SQVTM and CDR2 ANQGSEA. The CDR3 sequence is CSVARQGADTQYF. In DNA form, the CDR3 reads TGCAGCGTCGCCCGACAGGGCGCAGATACGCAGTATTTT.

In the case of this clone: Other DNA sequences of this sample code for an identical CDR3. V and J are TRBV28 and TRBJ2-3; TRBD2 matches at 7 bases. CDR3 length equals 14 residues. Germline trimming cut 3 bases from V and 8 bases from J; bases unmatched to any gene: 8. Per the germline V gene, CDR1 is MDHEN and CDR2 is SYDVKM. The CDR3 here is CASSFGLVGVTQYF. As DNA, the CDR3 is TGTGCCAGCAGTTTTGGACTAGTCGGTGTTACGCAGTATTTT.

The genes are TRBV28 and TRBJ2-7, with D perhaps matching TRBD2 (5 bases). This CDR3 comprises 14 residues. The V gene lost 1 base and the J gene lost 7 bases, with 14 bases spanning the gap. Looked up from germline, CDR1 is MDHEN and CDR2 is SYDVKM. The CDR3 nucleotides are TGTGCCAGCAGTTTATCCCCCGGACTGAGGGAGCAGTACTTC. Translation gives CASSLSPGLREQYF.

This clone was seen only a few times. This chain connects TRBV9 to TRBJ2-5; the D gene is possibly TRBD2 (6 bases). Germline assignment: CDR1 SGDLS and CDR2 YYNGEE. The length of the CDR3 is 11 residues. V was trimmed by 3 bases and J by 7 bases, leaving 7 bases between them. The DNA for the CDR3 is TGTGCCAGCAGCGGGGGAGGGACCCAGTACTTC. Translating gives CASSGGGTQYF.

The CDR3 sequence is CASTRLAGGTDTQYF. The CDR3 bases are TGTGCCAGCACCCGACTAGCGGGAGGCACAGATACGCAGTATTTT. The V gene is TRBV2, the J gene TRBJ2-3, with TRBD2 matching 12 bases. There are 15 residues in the CDR3. V shed 7 bases and J 1 base; nucleotides not matched to a gene: 3. Germline CDR1 SNHLY, CDR2 FYNNEI.

This rearrangement joins TRBV29-1 to TRBJ2-7; D unresolved. CDR1 and CDR2 (germline): SQVTM, ANQGSEA. CDR3 length: 10 amino acids. The V gene lost 0 bases and the J gene lost 6 bases, with 3 bases spanning the gap. The CDR3, as DNA: TGCAGCGTTGAAGAGGCCGAGCAGTACTTC. It translates to CSVEEAEQYF.

This rearrangement joins TRBV5-1 to TRBJ1-3, with 7 bases aligning to TRBD1. The J segment lost 4 bases and the V segment lost 1 base, leaving 2 bases of the junction unmatched. The CDR3 has 14 amino acids. CDR1 and CDR2 from the germline V gene are SGHRS and YFSETQ. CDR3 loop: CASSLTGQGNTIYF. CDR3 DNA: TGCGCCAGCAGCTTGACGGGACAGGGAAACACCATATATTTT.

The chain combines TRBV10-2 with TRBJ1-5, with 7 bases matching TRBD1. CDR1 and CDR2 from the germline V gene are WSHSY and SAAADI. CDR3 length: 13 residues. With 3 bases clipped from V and 4 bases from J, the junction kept 0 bases outside the gene matches. The CDR3: CASSDRGNQPQHF. The CDR3 nucleotides are TGCGCCAGCAGTGACAGGGGGAATCAGCCCCAGCATTTT.

The DNA for the CDR3 is TGTGCCAGCAGCTTTCAAACTAGCGGTCCCTCCTACGAGCAGTACTTC. Its protein is CASSFQTSGPSYEQYF. This chain uses TRBV11-2 with TRBJ2-7, with 8 positions matching TRBD2. V was clipped by 3 bases and J by 0 bases; unmatched bases: 7. Looked up from germline, CDR1 is SGHAT and CDR2 is FQNNGV. The CDR3 runs to 16 residues.

This clone was detected a few times. The rearrangement uses TRBV9 and TRBJ2-2; 8 bases fit TRBD2. The CDR3 runs 14 residues. In germline, CDR1 is SGDLS, CDR2 YYNGEE. V trimming: 8 bases; J trimming: 1 base; junction bases outside the gene matches: 4. CDR3 bases: TGTGCCAGTCGGGAGGGCCGGAACACCGGGGAGCTGTTTTTT. Residues: CASREGRNTGELFF.

The chain links TRBV29-1 to TRBJ2-1; TRBD1 matches 8 bases. Unmatched junction bases numbered 4, after V lost 7 bases and J lost 8 bases. The CDR3 totals 11 residues. CDR1 is SQVTM and CDR2 is ANQGSEA in the germline V gene. In nucleotides, the CDR3 is TGCAGCGCTGACAGGGGCGATGAGCAGTTCTTC. Amino acids: CSADRGDEQFF.

The chain couples TRBV19 to TRBJ1-2; 7 positions agree with TRBD1. From germline, CDR1 is LNHDA and CDR2 SQIVND (reference sequence). The CDR3 consists of 15 residues. Trimming removed 3 bases from V and 8 bases from J; junction bases left unmatched: 12. The CDR3 sequence: CASSIVGGALGGYTF. The CDR3 DNA follows: TGTGCCAGTAGTATTGTAGGGGGCGCACTGGGAGGCTACACCTTC.

The chain combines TRBV15 with TRBJ1-5, with D unresolved. Germline loops: CDR1 LNHNV, CDR2 YYDKDF (reference sequence). Trimming took off 0 bases at V and 5 bases at J, with 14 bases between the two ends. CDR3 length: 16 amino acids. This CDR3 reads CATSRDGFSGDQPQHF. In DNA form, the CDR3 reads TGTGCCACCAGCAGAGATGGATTTAGCGGAGATCAGCCCCAGCATTTT.

The chain employs TRBV15 and TRBJ2-7; D is unclear. V lost 0 bases and J lost 0, with 9 bases in between. The CDR3 consists of 15 residues. Per the germline V gene, CDR1 is LNHNV and CDR2 is YYDKDF (reference sequence). CDR3 DNA sequence: TGTGCCACCAGCAGAGATCCCCGAGTCTCCTACGAGCAGTACTTC. This gives the protein CATSRDPRVSYEQYF.

The gene calls are TRBV7-2 and TRBJ1-3; D is uncertain. CDR1 and CDR2 (germline): SGHTA, FQGNSA. The CDR3 length is 14 residues. V gave up 7 bases and J gave up 2 bases, with 12 bases separating them. The CDR3 region is CASKEVLAGNTIYF. In DNA, the CDR3 is TGTGCCAGCAAGGAGGTCTTGGCTGGAAACACCATATATTTT.